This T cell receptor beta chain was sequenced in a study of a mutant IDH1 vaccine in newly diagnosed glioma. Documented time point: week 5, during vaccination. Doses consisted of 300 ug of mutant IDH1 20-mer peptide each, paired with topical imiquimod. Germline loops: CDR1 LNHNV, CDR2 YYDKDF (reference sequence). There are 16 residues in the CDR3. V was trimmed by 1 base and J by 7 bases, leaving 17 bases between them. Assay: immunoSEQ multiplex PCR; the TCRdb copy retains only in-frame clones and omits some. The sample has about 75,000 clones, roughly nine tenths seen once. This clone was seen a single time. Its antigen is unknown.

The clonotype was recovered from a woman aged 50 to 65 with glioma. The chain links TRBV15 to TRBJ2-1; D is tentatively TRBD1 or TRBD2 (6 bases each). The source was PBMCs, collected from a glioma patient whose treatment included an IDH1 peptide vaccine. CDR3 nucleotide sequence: TGTGCCACCAGCAGAGTAGCGACCCCGGGGGCTAATGAGCAGTTCTTC. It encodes CATSRVATPGANEQFF. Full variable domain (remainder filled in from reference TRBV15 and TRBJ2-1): DAMVIQNPRYQVTQFGKPVTLSCSQTLNHNVMYWYQQKSSQAPKLLFHYYDKDFNNEADTPDNFQSRRPNTSFCFLDIRSPGLGDTAMYLCATSRVATPGANEQFFGPGTRLTVL.